This is a list of T cell receptor beta chains from one sample in a study of OX40 agonist ivuxolimab in advanced cancers. Data came from immunoSEQ multiplex PCR; TCRdb stores just in-frame clones and leaves some out. The sample yields 72,000 or so clones, about 91% seen once. The source was CD4+ or CD8+ T cells sorted from blood, collected in a trial of the OX40 agonist ivuxolimab. The origin of the receptors is an adult with an advanced solid tumor such as melanoma, head and neck, liver or kidney cancer. Both conserved end residues are part of each CDR3. D genes are given only for firm matches. The size of a clone is reported for some rows only, either as once, few or many, or as a class for expanded clones.

>TRBV9|TRBJ2-7|NA|15|TRBD1
CASSVGTGFFHEQYF
TGTGCCAGCAGCGTAGGGACAGGGTTTTTCCACGAGCAGTACTTC
>TRBV6-5|TRBJ1-5|NA|14|NA
CASSYPRGVQPQHF
TGTGCCAGCAGTTACCCCAGGGGCGTCCAGCCCCAGCATTTT
>TRBV18|TRBJ2-5|NA|14|NA
CASSVLGREETQYF
TGTGCCAGCTCAGTCTTGGGGCGAGAAGAGACCCAGTACTTC
>TRBV7-9|TRBJ1-1|NA|16|TRBD1
CASSLLPGQSNTEAFF
TGTGCCAGCAGCTTACTACCGGGACAGTCGAACACTGAAGCTTTCTTT
>TRBV18|TRBJ2-7|NA|13|TRBD2
CASSLAGGYEQYF
TGTGCCAGCTCACTAGCGGGAGGTTACGAGCAGTACTTC
>TRBV28|TRBJ2-7|once|18|NA
CASNPPAWGSISPYEQYF
TGTGCCAGCAATCCCCCTGCATGGGGTTCTATCTCCCCCTACGAGCAGTACTTC
>TRBV5-1|TRBJ2-5|NA|13|TRBD1
CASSTDRAETQYF
TGCGCCAGCAGTACCGACAGGGCAGAGACCCAGTACTTC
>TRBV6-6|TRBJ1-2|NA|14|TRBD1
CASSSGTGNNGYTF
TGTGCCAGCAGTTCCGGGACAGGCAATAATGGCTACACCTTC
>TRBV5-1|TRBJ2-3|NA|15|NA
CASSLEAPSTDTQYF
TGCGCCAGCAGCTTGGAAGCACCTAGCACAGATACGCAGTATTTT
>TRBV5-1|TRBJ2-1|NA|14|NA
CASSLSPGKNEQFF
TGCGCCAGCAGCCTCTCCCCAGGGAAGAATGAGCAGTTCTTC
>TRBV19|TRBJ2-1|NA|14|NA
CASSIRGGAFEQFF
TGTGCCAGTAGTATAAGGGGGGGGGCTTTTGAGCAGTTCTTC
>TRBV6-1|TRBJ1-1|NA|14|NA
CASSLREMNTEAFF
TGTGCCAGCAGCCTCAGAGAGATGAACACTGAAGCTTTCTTT
>TRBV14|TRBJ2-5|NA|15|NA
CASSPGGLIRETQYF
TGTGCCAGCAGCCCAGGAGGCTTGATTAGGGAGACCCAGTACTTC
>TRBV7-2|TRBJ2-1|NA|15|TRBD2
CASSRIAGSYNEQFF
TGTGCCAGCAGCCGAATAGCGGGGTCCTACAATGAGCAGTTCTTC
>TRBV30|TRBJ2-1|NA|14|TRBD2
CAWSSGLAMNEQFF
TGTGCCTGGAGTTCGGGACTAGCGATGAATGAGCAGTTCTTC
>TRBV15|TRBJ2-6|NA|18|TRBD1
CATSSRTGLISGANVLTF
TGTGCCACCAGCAGCCGGACAGGACTGATATCTGGGGCCAACGTCCTGACTTTC
>TRBV28|TRBJ2-3|NA|13|NA
CASSSYSTDTQYF
TGTGCCAGCAGTTCCTACAGTACAGATACGCAGTATTTT
>TRBV10-3|TRBJ2-7|NA|14|NA
CASSYSTSSYEQYF
TGTGCCAGCAGTTACTCGACTAGCTCCTACGAGCAGTACTTC
>TRBV19|TRBJ2-2|NA|16|TRBD1
CASRETGGANTGELFF
TGTGCCAGTCGCGAAACAGGGGGCGCAAACACCGGGGAGCTGTTTTTT
>TRBV5-1|TRBJ2-2|NA|15|NA
CASSLSSRTTGELFF
TGCGCCAGCAGCTTGTCGTCTCGCACGACCGGGGAGCTGTTTTTT
>TRBV5-6|TRBJ1-2|NA|14|TRBD1
CASSADRGLYGYTF
TGTGCCAGCAGCGCGGACAGGGGATTGTATGGCTACACCTTC
>TRBV28|TRBJ2-6|NA|17|NA
CASSLSQGGTGANVLTF
TGTGCCAGCAGTTTATCGCAGGGGGGAACGGGGGCCAACGTCCTGACTTTC
>TRBV6-5|TRBJ2-7|NA|15|TRBD2
CASRAGLAGSYEQYF
TGTGCCAGCAGAGCCGGACTAGCGGGAAGCTACGAGCAGTACTTC
>TRBV15|TRBJ1-4|NA|15|NA
CATSDQQGPGEKLFF
TGTGCCACCAGCGACCAACAGGGCCCTGGAGAAAAACTGTTTTTT
>TRBV19|TRBJ1-1|NA|14|NA
CASSPRTLNTEAFF
TGTGCCAGTAGTCCCCGGACCCTGAACACTGAAGCTTTCTTT
>TRBV21-1|TRBJ2-1|once|14|NA
CASSGGLPYNEQFF
TGTGCCAGCAGTGGGGGACTGCCATACAATGAGCAGTTCTTC
>TRBV6-7|TRBJ2-3|NA|16|TRBD2
CASSYPGGGGLDTQYF
TGTGCCAGCAGTTACCCCGGCGGGGGAGGGTTAGATACGCAGTATTTT
>TRBV7-2|TRBJ2-3|NA|14|NA
CASSLIGSRDTQYF
TGTGCCAGCAGCTTAATAGGCAGCCGTGATACGCAGTATTTT
>TRBV7-3|TRBJ1-1|NA|14|TRBD1
CASSPQGGDTEAFF
TGTGCCAGCAGCCCCCAGGGGGGGGACACTGAAGCTTTCTTT
>TRBV6-5|TRBJ1-1|NA|13|NA
CASTPTMNTEAFF
TGTGCCAGCACCCCCACTATGAACACTGAAGCTTTCTTT
>TRBV5-1|TRBJ1-3|NA|16|NA
CASSLAGSSAGNTIYF
TGCGCCAGCAGCTTGGCCGGCAGTTCGGCAGGAAACACCATATATTTT
>TRBV15|TRBJ2-4|NA|18|TRBD2
CATSQIGREPLAKNIQYF
TGTGCCACCAGCCAGATCGGGCGGGAGCCCCTAGCCAAAAACATTCAGTACTTC
>TRBV6-5|TRBJ2-7|NA|14|NA
CASARDTKWVEQYF
TGTGCCAGCGCCCGGGACACCAAGTGGGTCGAGCAGTACTTC
>TRBV5-6|TRBJ2-5|NA|15|NA
CASSLVNRGRQTQYF
TGTGCCAGCAGCTTGGTCAACCGGGGCCGGCAGACCCAGTACTTC
>TRBV28|TRBJ2-6|NA|18|TRBD1
CASSRQTGRSSGANVLTF
TGTGCCAGCAGTCGACAGACAGGGCGAAGCTCTGGGGCCAACGTCCTGACTTTC
>TRBV9|TRBJ2-7|NA|15|NA
CASSVWASGPYEQYF
TGTGCCAGCAGCGTTTGGGCCAGCGGCCCCTACGAGCAGTACTTC
>TRBV9|TRBJ1-5|NA|14|NA
CASSVSGGDQPQHF
TGTGCCAGCAGCGTATCGGGGGGCGATCAGCCCCAGCATTTT
>TRBV19|TRBJ2-4|NA|16|TRBD2
CASSNLLAGAKNIQYF
TGTGCCAGTAGTAACCTACTAGCGGGAGCCAAAAACATTCAGTACTTC
>TRBV5-1|TRBJ2-3|NA|15|NA
CASSSDRYPTDTQYF
TGCGCCAGCAGCTCCGACAGATACCCCACAGATACGCAGTATTTT
>TRBV30|TRBJ1-2|NA|10|NA
CAHSGPAITF
TGTGCCCACTCCGGGCCAGCGATCACCTTC
>TRBV18|TRBJ2-7|NA|15|NA
CASSPPGGQTYEQYF
TGTGCCAGCTCACCACCGGGGGGGCAGACCTACGAGCAGTACTTC